These 10 T cell receptor beta chains came from one sample sequenced in a study of blood T cell repertoires in COVID-19. The data were produced by immunoSEQ multiplex PCR, yet TCRdb's version contains in-frame clones alone and is incomplete. This sample has roughly 49,000 clones, with roughly 84% found just once. The sequenced sample was peripheral blood. These receptor sequences come from a man aged 45-65 years with acute or convalescent COVID-19.

The CDR3 spells CASSLDSGQGVSSSYNSPLHF. Written as DNA, the CDR3 is TGTGCCAGCAGTTTAGATTCCGGACAGGGGGTTTCTAGCTCCTATAATTCACCCCTCCACTTT. J is TRBJ1-6 and V is TRBV27, with TRBD1 matching 10 bases. The CDR3 covers 21 residues. The germline V gene has CDR1 MNHEY and CDR2 SMNVEV (reference sequence). The ends lost 2 bases at V and 0 bases at J; junction bases unmatched: 13.

The chain uses TRBV7-9 and TRBJ1-2; possible D gene TRBD1, 5 bases. The CDR3 has 16 residues. V dropped 5 bases and J dropped 0 bases, with 16 bases sitting between them. Looked up from germline, CDR1 is SEHNR and CDR2 is FQNEAQ (reference sequence). The CDR3 is CASSPRGGNTNYGYTF. CDR3 DNA sequence: TGTGCCAGCAGCCCTCGGGGGGGGAATACTAACTATGGCTACACCTTC.

V and J are TRBV5-6 and TRBJ1-6; D gene ambiguous. This CDR3 contains 15 residues. V lost 4 bases and J 3 bases, leaving 11 bases between the germline ends. Germline CDR1 and CDR2: SGHDT and YYEEEE. Here the CDR3 DNA reads TGTGCCAGCAGCCTACTATCCCACTATAATTCACCCCTCCACTTT. Its protein is CASSLLSHYNSPLHF.

This chain links TRBV6-5 with TRBJ1-2, with 10 bases fitting TRBD1. The CDR3 is 14 residues long. V shed 1 base and J 8 bases; nucleotides not matched to a gene: 4. Looked up from germline, CDR1 is MNHEY and CDR2 is SVGAGI. Here the CDR3 DNA reads TGTGCCAGCAGTTACTTTGGACAGGGGGACGGCTACACCTTC. As protein: CASSYFGQGDGYTF.

J is TRBJ1-5 and V is TRBV20-1, with unresolved D. V lost 0 bases and J 11 bases, leaving 8 bases between the germline ends. The CDR3 is 11 residues long. The V gene's germline CDR1 is DFQATT and CDR2 SNEGSKA (reference sequence). The CDR3 spells CSARDRLAQHF. The CDR3 DNA is TGCAGTGCTAGAGACAGGTTAGCCCAGCATTTT.

The chain combines TRBV5-4 with TRBJ1-1, with 8 bases fitting TRBD1. The CDR3 is 15 residues long. From germline, CDR1 is SGHNT and CDR2 YYREEE (reference sequence). V was clipped by 5 bases and J by 3 bases; unmatched bases: 9. CDR3 region: CASSLPGQADTEAFF. CDR3 nucleotide sequence: TGTGCCAGCAGTCTTCCGGGACAGGCTGACACTGAAGCTTTCTTT.

In this sample, this clone turned up a few times. The CDR3 nucleotides read TGCGCCAGCAGCCCGGCGATGGGAGGGGGTTATAGCAATCAGCCCCAGCATTTT. Translating gives CASSPAMGGGYSNQPQHF. V and J are TRBV4-1 and TRBJ1-5; perhaps TRBD1 as D (6 bases). Germline CDR1 reads MGHRA; CDR2 reads YSYEKL. V lost 4 bases to trimming and J lost 0 bases, with 19 bases between them. The CDR3 totals 18 residues.

V gene TRBV4-2 combines with J gene TRBJ2-7; D gene unclear. This CDR3 has 15 amino acids. CDR1 is LGHNA and CDR2 is YNFKEQ in the germline V gene. V lost 1 base and J 3 bases, leaving 13 bases between the germline ends. The CDR3 sequence: CASSQAPAARYEQYF. CDR3 nucleotide sequence: TGTGCCAGCAGCCAAGCCCCGGCGGCCCGCTACGAGCAGTACTTC.

The chain joins TRBV5-4 to TRBJ1-1; the D is unclear. CDR1 is SGHNT, CDR2 YYREEE, per germline (reference sequence). There are 15 residues in the CDR3. V was trimmed by 3 bases and J by 0 bases, leaving 12 bases between them. CDR3 sequence: CASSSRGGMNTEAFF. The CDR3 bases are TGTGCCAGCAGCTCCCGTGGAGGGATGAACACTGAAGCTTTCTTT.

The V call is TRBV23-1, the J call TRBJ2-7, with 12 bases identical to TRBD2. TRBV23-1 is an ORF, with its function uncertain. The CDR3 is 17 amino acids. V gave up 4 bases and J gave up 2 bases; unmatched junction bases: 9. The CDR3 coding sequence is TGCGCCAGCAGTCCGGGACTAGCGGGCCGACAAACCTACGAGCAGTACTTC. It yields the protein CASSPGLAGRQTYEQYF.